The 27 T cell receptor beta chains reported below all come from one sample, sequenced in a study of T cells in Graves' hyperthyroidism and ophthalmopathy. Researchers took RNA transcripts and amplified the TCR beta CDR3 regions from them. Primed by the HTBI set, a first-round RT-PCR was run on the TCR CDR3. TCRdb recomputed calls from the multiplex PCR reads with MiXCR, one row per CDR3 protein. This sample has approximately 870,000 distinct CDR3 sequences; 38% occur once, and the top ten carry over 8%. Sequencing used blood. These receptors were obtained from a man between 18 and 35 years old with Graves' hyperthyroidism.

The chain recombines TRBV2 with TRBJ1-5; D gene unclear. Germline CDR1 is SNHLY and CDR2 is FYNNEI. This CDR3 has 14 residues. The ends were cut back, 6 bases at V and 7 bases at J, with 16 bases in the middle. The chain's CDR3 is CASSQEPQVQPQHF. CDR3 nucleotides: TGTGCCAGCAGCCAGGAACCCCAGGTGCAGCCCCAGCATTTT.

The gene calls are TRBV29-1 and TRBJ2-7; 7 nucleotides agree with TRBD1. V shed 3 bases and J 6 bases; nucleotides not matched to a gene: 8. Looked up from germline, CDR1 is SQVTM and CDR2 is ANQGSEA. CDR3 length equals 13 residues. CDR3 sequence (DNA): TGCAGCGTTGACACGACAGGGTTCATCGAGCAGTACTTC. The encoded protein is CSVDTTGFIEQYF.

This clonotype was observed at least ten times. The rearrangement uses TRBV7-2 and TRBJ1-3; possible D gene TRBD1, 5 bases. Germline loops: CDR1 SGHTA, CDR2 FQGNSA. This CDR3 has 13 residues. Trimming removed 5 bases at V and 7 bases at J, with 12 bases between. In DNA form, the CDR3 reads TGTGCCAGCAGCCCTCGGGGGGGGAACACCATATATTTT. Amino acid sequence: CASSPRGGNTIYF.

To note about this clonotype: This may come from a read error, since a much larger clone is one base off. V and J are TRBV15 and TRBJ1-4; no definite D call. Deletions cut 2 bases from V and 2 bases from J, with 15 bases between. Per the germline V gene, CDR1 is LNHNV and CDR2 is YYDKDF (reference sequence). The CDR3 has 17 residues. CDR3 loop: CATSRSSHGGTNEKLFF. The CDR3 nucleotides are TGTGCCACCAGCAGATCCTCCCATGGTGGTACTAATGAAAAACTGTTTTTT. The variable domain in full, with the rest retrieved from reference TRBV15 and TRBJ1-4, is DAMVIQNPRYQVTQFGKPVTLSCSQTLNHNVMYWYQQKSSQAPKLLFHYYDKDFNNEADTPDNFQSRRPNTSFCFLDIRSPGLGDTAMYLCATSRSSHGGTNEKLFFGSGTQLSVL.

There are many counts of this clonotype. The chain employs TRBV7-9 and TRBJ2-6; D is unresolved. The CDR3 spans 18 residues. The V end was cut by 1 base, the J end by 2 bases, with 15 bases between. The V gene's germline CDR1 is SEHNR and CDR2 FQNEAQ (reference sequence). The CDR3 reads CASSLGAAGRTGANVLTF. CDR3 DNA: TGTGCCAGCAGCTTAGGGGCAGCAGGACGGACTGGGGCCAACGTCCTGACTTTC. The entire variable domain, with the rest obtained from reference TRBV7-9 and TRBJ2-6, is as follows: DTGVSQNPRHKITKRGQNVTFRCDPISEHNRLYWYRQTLGQGPEFLTYFQNEAQLEKSRLLSDRFSAERPKGSFSTLEIQRTEQGDSAMYLCASSLGAAGRTGANVLTFGAGSRLTVL.

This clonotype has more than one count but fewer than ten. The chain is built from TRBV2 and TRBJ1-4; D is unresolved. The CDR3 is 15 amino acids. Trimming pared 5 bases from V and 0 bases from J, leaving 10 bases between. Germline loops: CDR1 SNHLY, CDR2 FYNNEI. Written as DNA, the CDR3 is TGTGCCAGCAGTCCTATTGTGACAACTAATGAAAAACTGTTTTTT. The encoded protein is CASSPIVTTNEKLFF.

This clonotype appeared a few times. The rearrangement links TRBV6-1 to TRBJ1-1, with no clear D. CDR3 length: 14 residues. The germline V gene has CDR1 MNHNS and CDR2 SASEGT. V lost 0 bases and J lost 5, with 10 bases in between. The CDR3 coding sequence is TGTGCCAGCAGTGAAGCGCCGGAGGAGACTGAAGCTTTCTTT. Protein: CASSEAPEETEAFF.

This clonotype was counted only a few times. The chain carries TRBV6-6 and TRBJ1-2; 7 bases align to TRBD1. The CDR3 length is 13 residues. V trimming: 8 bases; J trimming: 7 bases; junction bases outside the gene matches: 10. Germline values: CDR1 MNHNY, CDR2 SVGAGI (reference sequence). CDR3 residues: CASLDRDRGGYTF. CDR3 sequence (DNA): TGTGCCAGCCTTGACAGGGATCGGGGTGGCTACACCTTC.

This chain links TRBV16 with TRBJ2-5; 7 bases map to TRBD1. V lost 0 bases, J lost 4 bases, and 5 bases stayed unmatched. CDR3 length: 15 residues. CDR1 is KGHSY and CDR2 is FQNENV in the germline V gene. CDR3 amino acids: CASSQSGQPGETQYF. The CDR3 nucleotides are TGTGCCAGCAGCCAATCGGGACAGCCCGGAGAGACCCAGTACTTC.

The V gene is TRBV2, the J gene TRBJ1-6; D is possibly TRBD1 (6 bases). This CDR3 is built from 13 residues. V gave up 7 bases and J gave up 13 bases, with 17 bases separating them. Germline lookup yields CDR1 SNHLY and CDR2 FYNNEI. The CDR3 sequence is CASTYRANQPLHF. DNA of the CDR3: TGTGCCAGCACCTACAGGGCTAATCAGCCCCTCCACTTT.

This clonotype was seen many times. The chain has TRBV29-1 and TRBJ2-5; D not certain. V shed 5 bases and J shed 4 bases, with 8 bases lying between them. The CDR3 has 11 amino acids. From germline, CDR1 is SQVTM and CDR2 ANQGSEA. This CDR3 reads CSVHVRETQYF. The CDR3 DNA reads TGCAGCGTTCACGTTAGAGAGACCCAGTACTTC.

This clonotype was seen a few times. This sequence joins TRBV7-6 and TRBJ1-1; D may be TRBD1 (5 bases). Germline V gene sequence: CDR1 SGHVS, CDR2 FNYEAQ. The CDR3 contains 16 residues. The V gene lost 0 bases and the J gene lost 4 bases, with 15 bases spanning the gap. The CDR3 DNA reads TGTGCCAGCAGCTTAGCGCGGGCAGGGCCGGGCACTGAAGCTTTCTTT. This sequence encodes CASSLARAGPGTEAFF.

The CDR3 here is CSARGFEREWETQYF. In DNA form, the CDR3 reads TGCAGTGCTAGGGGTTTCGAGCGGGAATGGGAGACCCAGTACTTC. The V gene is TRBV20-1, the J gene TRBJ2-5; 7 bases fit TRBD2. CDR1 is DFQATT and CDR2 is SNEGSKA in the germline V gene (reference sequence). V dropped 3 bases and J dropped 5; count of bases not matched to a gene: 12. The CDR3 totals 15 residues.

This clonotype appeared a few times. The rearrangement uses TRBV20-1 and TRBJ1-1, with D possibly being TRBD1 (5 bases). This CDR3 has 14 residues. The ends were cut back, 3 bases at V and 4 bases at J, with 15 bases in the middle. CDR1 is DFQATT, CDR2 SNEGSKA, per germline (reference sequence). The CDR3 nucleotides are TGCAGTGCTAGCGGGACTCCGGGGCGCACTGAAGCTTTCTTT. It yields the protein CSASGTPGRTEAFF.

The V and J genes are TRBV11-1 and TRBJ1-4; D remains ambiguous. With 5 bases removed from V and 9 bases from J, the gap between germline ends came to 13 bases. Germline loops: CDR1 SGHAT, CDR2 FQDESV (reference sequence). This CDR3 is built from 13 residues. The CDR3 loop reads CASSPVLFQKLFF. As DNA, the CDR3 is TGTGCCAGCAGCCCGGTTCTATTTCAAAAACTGTTTTTT.

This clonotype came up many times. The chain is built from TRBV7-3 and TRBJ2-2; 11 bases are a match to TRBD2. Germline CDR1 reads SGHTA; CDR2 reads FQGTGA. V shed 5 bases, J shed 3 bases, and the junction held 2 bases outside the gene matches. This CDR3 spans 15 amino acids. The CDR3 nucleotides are TGTGCCAGCAGCATTAGCGGGGGGGACACCGGGGAGCTGTTTTTT. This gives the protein CASSISGGDTGELFF.

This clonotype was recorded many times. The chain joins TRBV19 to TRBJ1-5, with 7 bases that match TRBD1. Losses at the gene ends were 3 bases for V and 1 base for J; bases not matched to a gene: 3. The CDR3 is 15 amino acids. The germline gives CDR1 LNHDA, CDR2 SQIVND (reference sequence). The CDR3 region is CASSIGTASNQPQHF. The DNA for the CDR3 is TGTGCCAGTAGTATTGGGACAGCCAGCAATCAGCCCCAGCATTTT.

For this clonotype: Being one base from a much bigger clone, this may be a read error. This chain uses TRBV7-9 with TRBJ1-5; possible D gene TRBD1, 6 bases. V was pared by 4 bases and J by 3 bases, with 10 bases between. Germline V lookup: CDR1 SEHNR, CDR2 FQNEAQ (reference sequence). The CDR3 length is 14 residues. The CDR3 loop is CASSSSGDNQPQHF. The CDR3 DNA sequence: TGTGCCAGCAGCTCCTCAGGGGACAATCAGCCCCAGCATTTT.

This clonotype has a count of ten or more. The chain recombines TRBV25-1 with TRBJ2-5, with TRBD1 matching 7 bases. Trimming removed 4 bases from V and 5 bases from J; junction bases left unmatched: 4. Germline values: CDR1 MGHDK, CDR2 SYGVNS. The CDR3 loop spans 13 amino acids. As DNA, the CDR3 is TGTGCCAGCAGTGCCACAGGGGTGGAGACCCAGTACTTC. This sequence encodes CASSATGVETQYF.

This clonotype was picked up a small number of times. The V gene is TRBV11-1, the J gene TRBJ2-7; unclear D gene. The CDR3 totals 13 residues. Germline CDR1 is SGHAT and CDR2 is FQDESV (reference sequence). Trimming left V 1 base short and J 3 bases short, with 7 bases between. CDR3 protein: CASSLVPLYEQYF. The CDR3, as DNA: TGTGCCAGCAGCTTAGTTCCGCTCTACGAGCAGTACTTC.

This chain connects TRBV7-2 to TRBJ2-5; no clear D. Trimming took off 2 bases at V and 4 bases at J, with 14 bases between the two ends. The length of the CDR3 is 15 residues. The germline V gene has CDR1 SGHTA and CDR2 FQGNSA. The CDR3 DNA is TGTGCCAGCAGCTTACAACTGAGGAAACGAGAGACCCAGTACTTC. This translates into CASSLQLRKRETQYF.

The CDR3 loop reads CAIKGTGINSPLHF. Here the CDR3 DNA reads TGTGCCATCAAGGGGACGGGGATTAATTCACCCCTCCACTTT. J is TRBJ1-6 and V is TRBV10-3; a weak D match, TRBD1 (5 bases). The CDR3 length is 14 residues. The germline V gene encodes CDR1 ENHRY and CDR2 SYGVKD. The V end lost 7 bases, the J end lost 6 bases, and 13 bases lay between the germline ends.

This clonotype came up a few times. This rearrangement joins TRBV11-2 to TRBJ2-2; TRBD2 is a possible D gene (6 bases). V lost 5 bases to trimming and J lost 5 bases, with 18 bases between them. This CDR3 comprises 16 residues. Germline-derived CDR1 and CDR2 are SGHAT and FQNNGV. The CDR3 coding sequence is TGTGCCAGCAGCCCCCATAGGAGGGCGATAACCGGGGAGCTGTTTTTT. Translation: CASSPHRRAITGELFF.

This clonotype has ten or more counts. The DNA of the CDR3 is TGTGCCAGCAGTTACGGCAGTTACTATGGCTACACCTTC. It codes for CASSYGSYYGYTF. The chain uses TRBV6-5 and TRBJ1-2; unclear D gene. The germline V gene encodes CDR1 MNHEY and CDR2 SVGAGI. V lost 2 bases and J lost 3, with 7 bases in between. The CDR3 is 13 residues long.

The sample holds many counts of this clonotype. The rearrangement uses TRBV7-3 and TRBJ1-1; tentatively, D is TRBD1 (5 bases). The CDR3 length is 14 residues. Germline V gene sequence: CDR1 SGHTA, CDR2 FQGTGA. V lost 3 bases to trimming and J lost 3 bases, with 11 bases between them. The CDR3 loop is CASSFSGTDTEAFF. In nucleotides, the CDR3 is TGTGCCAGCAGCTTTTCGGGGACGGACACTGAAGCTTTCTTT.

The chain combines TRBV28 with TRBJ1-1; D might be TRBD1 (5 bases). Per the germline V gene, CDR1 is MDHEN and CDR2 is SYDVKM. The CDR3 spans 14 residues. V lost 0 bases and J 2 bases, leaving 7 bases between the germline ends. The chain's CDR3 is CASSLWDTNTEAFF. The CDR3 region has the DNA TGTGCCAGCAGTTTATGGGACACCAACACTGAAGCTTTCTTT.

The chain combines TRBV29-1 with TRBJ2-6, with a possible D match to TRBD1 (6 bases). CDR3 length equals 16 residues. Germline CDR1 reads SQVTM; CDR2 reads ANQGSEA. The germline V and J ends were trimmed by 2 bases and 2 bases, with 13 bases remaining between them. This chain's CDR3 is CSVEWDIQAGANVLTF. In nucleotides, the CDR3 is TGCAGCGTTGAATGGGACATTCAGGCTGGGGCCAACGTCCTGACTTTC.